This T cell receptor beta chain comes out of a study of blood T cell repertoires in COVID-19. The CDR3 is 14 residues long. Germline CDR1 and CDR2: LGHDT and YNNKEL (reference sequence). Per the authors' pipeline: Amplification with reference gene primers provided the estimates of nucleated cell counts. TCRdb's copy holds only in-frame clones and misses some; the assay was immunoSEQ multiplex PCR. V, J and clone size reflect that table, while D and trimming were determined from the DNA. The repertoire consists of 250,000 to 350,000 clones, with 80% to 85% occurring once and the leading ten covering about 15%. Seattle's cohort entered during active infection and was followed longitudinally.

The receptor was derived from a person aged 70 to 85 with COVID-19, enrolled during active disease. Sequenced sample: peripheral blood. The V and J genes are TRBV3-1 (or the pseudogene TRBV3-2) and TRBJ2-2; D is possibly TRBD2 (5 bases). The CDR3 sequence is CATRERSNTGELFF. CDR3 coding DNA: TGTGCAACTAGGGAGCGTTCGAACACCGGGGAGCTGTTTTTT.